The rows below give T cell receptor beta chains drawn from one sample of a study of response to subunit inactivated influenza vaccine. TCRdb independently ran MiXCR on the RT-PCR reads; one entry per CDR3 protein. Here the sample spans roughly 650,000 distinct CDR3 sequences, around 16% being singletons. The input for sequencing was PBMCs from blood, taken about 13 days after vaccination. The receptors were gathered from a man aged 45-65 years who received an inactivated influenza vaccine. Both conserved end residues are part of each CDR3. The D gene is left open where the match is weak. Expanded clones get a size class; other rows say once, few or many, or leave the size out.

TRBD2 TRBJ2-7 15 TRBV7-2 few CASSLAGTSGRELYF TGTGCCAGCAGCTTAGCCGGGACTAGCGGGAGGGAGCTGTACTTC
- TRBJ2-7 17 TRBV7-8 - CASSLGHSEGRRWEQYF TGTGCCAGCAGCTTAGGGCATTCTGAGGGGCGCAGGTGGGAGCAGTACTTC
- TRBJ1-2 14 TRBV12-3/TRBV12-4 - CASSLSGLRYGYTF TGTGCCAGCAGTTTGTCAGGGTTGCGGTATGGCTACACCTTC
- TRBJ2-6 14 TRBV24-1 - CATSAAVGANVLTF TGTGCCACCAGTGCGGCGGTCGGGGCCAACGTCCTGACTTTC
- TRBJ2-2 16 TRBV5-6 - CAISPGPGPFLGELFF TGTGCCATCAGCCCCGGGCCGGGACCCTTTTTGGGGGAGCTGTTTTTT
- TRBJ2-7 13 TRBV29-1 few CSVFRRFSYEQYF TGCAGCGTATTCAGGAGATTCTCCTACGAGCAGTACTTC
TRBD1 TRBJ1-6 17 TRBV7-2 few CASGRGDRRFYNSPLHF TGTGCCAGCGGGCGTGGGGACAGGCGTTTTTATAATTCACCCCTCCACTTT
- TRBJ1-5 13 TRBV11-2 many CASSSGLNQPQHF TGTGCCAGCAGCTCCGGACTCAATCAGCCCCAGCATTTT
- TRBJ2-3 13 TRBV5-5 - CATGTASTDTQYF TGTGCCACCGGGACGGCTAGCACAGATACGCAGTATTTT
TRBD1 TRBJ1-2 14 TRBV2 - CASSATSGGGGYTF TGTGCCAGCAGCGCCACCTCAGGGGGTGGTGGCTACACCTTC
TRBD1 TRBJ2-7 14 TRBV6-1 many CASSADRGSYEQYF TGTGCCAGCAGTGCGGACAGGGGTTCCTACGAGCAGTACTTC
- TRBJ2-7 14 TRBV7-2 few CASSSRWGINEQYF TGTGCCAGCAGCTCCAGGTGGGGGATCAACGAGCAGTACTTC
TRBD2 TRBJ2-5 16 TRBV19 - CASSLSGTSNMRTQYF TGTGCCAGTAGTCTTTCCGGGACTAGCAATATGAGGACCCAGTACTTC
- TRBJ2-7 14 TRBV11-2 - CASSPLGVRREQYF TGTGCCAGCAGCCCACTTGGGGTTCGGCGCGAGCAGTACTTC
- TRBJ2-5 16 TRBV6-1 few CASSRLSGGVGETQYF TGTGCCAGCAGCCGATTAAGTGGCGGAGTTGGAGAGACCCAGTACTTC
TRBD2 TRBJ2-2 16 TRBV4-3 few CASSHVRSGGTGELFF TGCGCCAGCAGCCACGTGCGCTCGGGGGGCACCGGGGAGCTGTTTTTT
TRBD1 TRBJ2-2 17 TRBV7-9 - CASSRGTGGWNTGELFF TGTGCCAGCAGTCGGGGGACAGGGGGCTGGAACACCGGGGAGCTGTTTTTT
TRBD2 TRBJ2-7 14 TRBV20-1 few CSALKRGGSYEQYF TGCAGTGCTCTTAAGCGGGGGGGCTCCTACGAGCAGTACTTC
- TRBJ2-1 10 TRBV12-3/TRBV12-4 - CASSQGGQFF TGTGCCAGCAGCCAAGGCGGGCAGTTCTTC
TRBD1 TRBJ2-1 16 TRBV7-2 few CASSLKARGLGNEQFF TGTGCCAGCAGCTTAAAGGCCAGGGGGTTAGGCAATGAGCAGTTCTTC
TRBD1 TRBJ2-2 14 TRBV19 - CASSIHQGAGELFF TGTGCCAGTAGTATTCACCAGGGGGCCGGGGAGCTGTTTTTT
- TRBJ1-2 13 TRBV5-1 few CASSIDSNYGYTF TGCGCCAGCAGCATAGATTCTAACTATGGCTACACCTTC
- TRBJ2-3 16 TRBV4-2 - CASSQGPAGRTDTQYF TGTGCCAGCAGCCAAGGCCCAGCGGGTCGCACAGATACGCAGTATTTT
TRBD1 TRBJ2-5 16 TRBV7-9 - CASSLARDRGRETQYF TGTGCCAGCAGCCTTGCTCGGGACAGGGGTAGAGAGACCCAGTACTTC
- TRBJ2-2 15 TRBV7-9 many CASSFGGVNTGELFF TGTGCCAGCAGCTTCGGGGGCGTGAACACCGGGGAGCTGTTTTTT
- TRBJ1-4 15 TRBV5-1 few CASSPTGGEGEKLFF TGCGCCAGCAGCCCCACTGGGGGTGAAGGTGAAAAACTGTTTTTT
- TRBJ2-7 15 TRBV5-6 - CASSLGPDTFYEQYF TGTGCCAGCAGCTTGGGTCCGGACACCTTCTACGAGCAGTACTTC
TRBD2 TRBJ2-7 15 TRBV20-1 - CSAFPGPGGSYEQYF TGCAGTGCTTTTCCCGGCCCGGGGGGCTCCTACGAGCAGTACTTC
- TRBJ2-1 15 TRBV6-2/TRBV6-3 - CASSLPDYPSAEQFF TGTGCCAGCAGTCTTCCTGACTATCCCAGCGCTGAGCAGTTCTTC
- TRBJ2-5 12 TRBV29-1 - CSATGSKETQYF TGCAGCGCGACAGGATCTAAAGAGACCCAGTACTTC
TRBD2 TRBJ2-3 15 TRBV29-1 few CSLGLAGGRTDTQYF TGCAGCTTAGGACTAGCGGGGGGGAGGACAGATACGCAGTATTTT
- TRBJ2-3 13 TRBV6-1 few CASGRRADDTQYF TGTGCCAGCGGCCGGAGGGCCGATGATACGCAGTATTTT
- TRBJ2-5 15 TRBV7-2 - CASSLGSVPRETQYF TGTGCCAGCAGCTTAGGCTCTGTCCCTAGAGAGACCCAGTACTTC
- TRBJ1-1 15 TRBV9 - CASSVAGTMNTEAFF TGTGCCAGCAGCGTAGCGGGAACCATGAACACTGAAGCTTTCTTT
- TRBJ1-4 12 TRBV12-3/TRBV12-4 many CASSSGTEKLFF TGTGCCAGCAGTTCAGGGACTGAAAAACTGTTTTTT
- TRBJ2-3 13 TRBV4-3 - CASSAEESDTQYF TGCGCCAGCAGCGCGGAGGAGTCGGATACGCAGTATTTT
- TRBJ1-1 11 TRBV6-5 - CASSYSQRTFF TGTGCCAGCAGTTACTCGCAGAGGACTTTCTTT
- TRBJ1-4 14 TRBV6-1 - CASSRDGSNEKLFF TGTGCCAGCTCCCGGGACGGTTCTAATGAAAAACTGTTTTTT
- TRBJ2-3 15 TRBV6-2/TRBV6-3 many CASSPRAGVSYTQYF TGTGCCAGCAGTCCCAGAGCGGGTGTCTCGTATACGCAGTATTTT
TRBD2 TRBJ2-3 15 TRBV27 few CASRRAGRVADTQYF TGTGCCAGCAGAAGAGCGGGGAGGGTTGCAGATACGCAGTATTTT
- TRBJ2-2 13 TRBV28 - CASTQLGTGELFF TGTGCCAGCACCCAGTTGGGCACCGGGGAGCTGTTTTTT
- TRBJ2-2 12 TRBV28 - CATEGRAGELFF TGTGCCACCGAGGGTAGGGCCGGGGAGCTGTTTTTT
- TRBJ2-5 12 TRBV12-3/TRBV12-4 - CASSPTKGTQYF TGTGCCAGCAGCCCGACGAAGGGGACCCAGTACTTC